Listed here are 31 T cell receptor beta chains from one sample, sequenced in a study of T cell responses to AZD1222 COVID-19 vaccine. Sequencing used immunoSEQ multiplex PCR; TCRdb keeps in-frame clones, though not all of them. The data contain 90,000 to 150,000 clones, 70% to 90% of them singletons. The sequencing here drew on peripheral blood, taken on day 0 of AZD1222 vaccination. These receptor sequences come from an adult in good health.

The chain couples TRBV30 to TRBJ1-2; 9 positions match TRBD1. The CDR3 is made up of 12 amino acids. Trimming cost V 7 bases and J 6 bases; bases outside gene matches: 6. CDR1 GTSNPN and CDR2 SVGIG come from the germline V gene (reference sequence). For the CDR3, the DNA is TGTGCCTTCACAGGGGGCCGGAATGGCTACACCTTC. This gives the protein CAFTGGRNGYTF.

This CDR3 is CASSPGRKETQYF. The CDR3 DNA reads TGTGCCAGCTCACCGGGGCGGAAAGAGACCCAGTACTTC. J is TRBJ2-5 and V is TRBV18, with D possibly matching TRBD1 (5 bases). V was clipped by 3 bases and J by 3 bases, with 8 bases between them. Germline CDR1 KGHSH, CDR2 LQKENI. The CDR3 has 13 residues.

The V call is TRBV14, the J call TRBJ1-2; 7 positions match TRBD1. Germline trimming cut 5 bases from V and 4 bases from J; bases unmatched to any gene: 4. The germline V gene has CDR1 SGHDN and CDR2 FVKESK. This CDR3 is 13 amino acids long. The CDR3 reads CASSSGQLYGYTF. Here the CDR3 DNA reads TGTGCCAGCAGCTCGGGACAGCTCTATGGCTACACCTTC.

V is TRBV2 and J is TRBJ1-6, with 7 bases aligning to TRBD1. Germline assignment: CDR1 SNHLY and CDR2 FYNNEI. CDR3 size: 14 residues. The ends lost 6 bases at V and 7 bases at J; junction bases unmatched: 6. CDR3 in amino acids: CASRRQGTNSPLHF. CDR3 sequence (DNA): TGTGCCAGCAGGAGACAGGGAACCAATTCACCCCTCCACTTT.

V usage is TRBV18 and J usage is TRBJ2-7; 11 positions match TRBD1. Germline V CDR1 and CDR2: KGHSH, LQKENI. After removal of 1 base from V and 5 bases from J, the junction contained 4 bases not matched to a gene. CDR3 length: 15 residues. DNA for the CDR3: TGTGCCAGCTCACCACGGACAGGGGGCTTCCACGAGCAGTACTTC. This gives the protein CASSPRTGGFHEQYF.

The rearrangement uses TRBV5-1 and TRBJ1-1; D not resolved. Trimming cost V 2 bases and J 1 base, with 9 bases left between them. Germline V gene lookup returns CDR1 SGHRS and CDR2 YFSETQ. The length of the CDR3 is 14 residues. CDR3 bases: TGCGCCAGCAGCTTCGACATAAAGAACACTGAAGCTTTCTTT. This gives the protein CASSFDIKNTEAFF.

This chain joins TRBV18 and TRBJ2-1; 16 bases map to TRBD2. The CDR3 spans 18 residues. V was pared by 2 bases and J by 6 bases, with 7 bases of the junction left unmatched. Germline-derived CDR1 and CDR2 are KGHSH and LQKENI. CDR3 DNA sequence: TGTGCCAGCTCACCAACGGGACTAGCGGGGGGGGCCCGCAATGAGCAGTTCTTC. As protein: CASSPTGLAGGARNEQFF. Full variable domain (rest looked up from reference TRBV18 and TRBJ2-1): NAGVMQNPRHLVRRRGQEARLRCSPMKGHSHVYWYRQLPEEGLKFMVYLQKENIIDESGMPKERFSAEFPKEGPSILRIQQVVRGDSAAYFCASSPTGLAGGARNEQFFGPGTRLTVL.

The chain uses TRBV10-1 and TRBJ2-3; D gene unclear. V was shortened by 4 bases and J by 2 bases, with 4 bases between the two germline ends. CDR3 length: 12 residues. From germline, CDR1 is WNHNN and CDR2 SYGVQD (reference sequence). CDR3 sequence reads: CASSGYTDTQYF. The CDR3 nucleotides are TGCGCCAGCAGTGGCTACACAGATACGCAGTATTTT.

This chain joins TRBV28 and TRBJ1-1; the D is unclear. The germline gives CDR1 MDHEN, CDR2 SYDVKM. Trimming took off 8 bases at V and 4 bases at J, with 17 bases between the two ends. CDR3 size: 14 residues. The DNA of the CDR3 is TGTGCCAGCGCCCTGTTGGAGGGCGGCACTGAAGCTTTCTTT. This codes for CASALLEGGTEAFF.

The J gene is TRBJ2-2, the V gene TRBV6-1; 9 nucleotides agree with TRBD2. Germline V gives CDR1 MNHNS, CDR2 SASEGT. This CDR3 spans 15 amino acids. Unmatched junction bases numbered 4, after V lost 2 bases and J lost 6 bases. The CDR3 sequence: CASSEIRGGAGELFF. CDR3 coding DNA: TGTGCCAGCAGTGAAATACGCGGGGGGGCCGGGGAGCTGTTTTTT.

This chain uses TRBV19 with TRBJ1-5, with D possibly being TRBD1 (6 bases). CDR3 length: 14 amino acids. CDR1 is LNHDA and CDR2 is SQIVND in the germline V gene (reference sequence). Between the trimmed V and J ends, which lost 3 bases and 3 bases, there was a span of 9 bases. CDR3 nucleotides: TGTGCCAGTAGTATTGCAGGGGCCAATCAGCCCCAGCATTTT. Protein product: CASSIAGANQPQHF.

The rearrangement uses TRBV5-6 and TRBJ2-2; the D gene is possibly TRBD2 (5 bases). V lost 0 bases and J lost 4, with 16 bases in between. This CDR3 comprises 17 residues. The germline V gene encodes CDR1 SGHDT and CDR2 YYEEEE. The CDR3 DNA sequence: TGTGCCAGCAGCTTGGGAGGCCCGACTACAATCACCGGGGAGCTGTTTTTT. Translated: CASSLGGPTTITGELFF.

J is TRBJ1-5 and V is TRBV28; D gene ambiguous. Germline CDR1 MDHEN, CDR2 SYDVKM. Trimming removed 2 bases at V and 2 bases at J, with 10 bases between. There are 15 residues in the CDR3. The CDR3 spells CASSLVLGGNQPQHF. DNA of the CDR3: TGTGCCAGCAGTTTAGTTCTCGGGGGCAATCAGCCCCAGCATTTT.

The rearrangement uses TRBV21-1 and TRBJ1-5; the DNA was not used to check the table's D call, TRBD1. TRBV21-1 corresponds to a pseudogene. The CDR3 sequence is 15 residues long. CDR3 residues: CATQQVAGMRQPQHF. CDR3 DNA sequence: TGTGCCACCCAGCAAGTAGCAGGGATGCGTCAGCCCCAGCATTTT.

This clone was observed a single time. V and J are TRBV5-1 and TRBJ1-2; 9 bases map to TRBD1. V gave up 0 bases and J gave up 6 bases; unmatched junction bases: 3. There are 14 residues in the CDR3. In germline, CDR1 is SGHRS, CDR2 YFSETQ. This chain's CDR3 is CASSLAGQGDGYTF. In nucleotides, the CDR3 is TGCGCCAGCAGCTTGGCGGGACAGGGTGATGGCTACACCTTC.

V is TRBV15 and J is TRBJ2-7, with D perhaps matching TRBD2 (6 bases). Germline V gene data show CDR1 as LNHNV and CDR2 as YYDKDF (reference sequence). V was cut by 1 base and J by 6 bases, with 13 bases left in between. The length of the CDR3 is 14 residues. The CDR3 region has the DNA TGTGCCACCAGCAGAGGGGGGACTGTGGGCGAGCAGTACTTC. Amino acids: CATSRGGTVGEQYF.

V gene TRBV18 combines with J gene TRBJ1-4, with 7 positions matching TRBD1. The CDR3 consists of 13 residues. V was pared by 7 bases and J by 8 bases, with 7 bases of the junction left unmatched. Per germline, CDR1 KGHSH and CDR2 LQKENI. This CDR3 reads CASYRQGEEKLFF. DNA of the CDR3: TGTGCCAGCTATAGACAGGGCGAAGAAAAACTGTTTTTT.

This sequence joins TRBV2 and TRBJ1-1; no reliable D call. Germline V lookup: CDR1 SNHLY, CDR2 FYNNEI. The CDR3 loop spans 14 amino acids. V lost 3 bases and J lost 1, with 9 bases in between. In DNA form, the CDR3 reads TGTGCCAGCAGTGAGGTGGCAGGGAACACTGAAGCTTTCTTT. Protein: CASSEVAGNTEAFF.

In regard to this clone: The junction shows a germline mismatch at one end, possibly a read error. The CDR3 is CASSLHYNSPLHF. The CDR3 DNA is TGTGCTAGCAGCTTACACTATAATTCACCCCTCCACTTT. The gene calls are TRBV7-7 and TRBJ1-6, with D hard to call. CDR1 and CDR2 from the germline V gene are SSHAT and FNYEAQ (reference sequence). CDR3 length equals 13 residues.

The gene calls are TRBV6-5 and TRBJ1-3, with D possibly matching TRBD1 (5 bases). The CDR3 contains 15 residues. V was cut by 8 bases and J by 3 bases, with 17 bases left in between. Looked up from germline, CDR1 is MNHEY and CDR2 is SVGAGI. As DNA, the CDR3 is TGTGCCAGCCTACTCACCCAGGGTCATGGAAACACCATATATTTT. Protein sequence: CASLLTQGHGNTIYF.

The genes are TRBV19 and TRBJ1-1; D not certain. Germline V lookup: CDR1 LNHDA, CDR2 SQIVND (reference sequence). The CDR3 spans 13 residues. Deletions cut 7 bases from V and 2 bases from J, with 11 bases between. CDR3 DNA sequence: TGTGCCAGTACCCCGGAGGGAAACACTGAAGCTTTCTTT. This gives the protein CASTPEGNTEAFF.

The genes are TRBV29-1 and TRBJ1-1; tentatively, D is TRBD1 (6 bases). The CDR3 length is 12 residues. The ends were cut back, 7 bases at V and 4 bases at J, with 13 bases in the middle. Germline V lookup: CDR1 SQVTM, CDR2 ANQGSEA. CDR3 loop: CSAVQGGTEAFF. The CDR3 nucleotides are TGCAGCGCTGTACAGGGAGGCACTGAAGCTTTCTTT. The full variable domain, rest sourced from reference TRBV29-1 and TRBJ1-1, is SAVISQKPSRDICQRGTSLTIQCQVDSQVTMMFWYRQQPGQSLTLIATANQGSEATYESGFVIDKFPISRPNLTFSTLTVSNMSPEDSSIYLCSAVQGGTEAFFGQGTRLTVV.

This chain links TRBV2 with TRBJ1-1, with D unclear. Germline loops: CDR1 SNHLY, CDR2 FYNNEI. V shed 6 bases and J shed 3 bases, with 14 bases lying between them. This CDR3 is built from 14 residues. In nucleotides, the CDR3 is TGTGCCAGCAGCGGAATGTCTACCGACACTGAAGCTTTCTTT. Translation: CASSGMSTDTEAFF.

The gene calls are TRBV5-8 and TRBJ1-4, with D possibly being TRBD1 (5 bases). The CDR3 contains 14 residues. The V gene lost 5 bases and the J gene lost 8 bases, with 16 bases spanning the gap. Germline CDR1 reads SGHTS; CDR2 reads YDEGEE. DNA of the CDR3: TGTGCCAGCAGACCTAGGGGTTTTGACGAAAAACTGTTTTTT. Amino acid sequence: CASRPRGFDEKLFF.

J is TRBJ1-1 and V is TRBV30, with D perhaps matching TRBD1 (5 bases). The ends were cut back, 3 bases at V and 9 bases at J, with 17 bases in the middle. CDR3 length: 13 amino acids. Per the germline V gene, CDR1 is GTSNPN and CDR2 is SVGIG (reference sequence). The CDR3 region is CAWRPRGANQAFF. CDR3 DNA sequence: TGTGCCTGGAGACCCCGCGGGGCGAATCAAGCTTTCTTT.

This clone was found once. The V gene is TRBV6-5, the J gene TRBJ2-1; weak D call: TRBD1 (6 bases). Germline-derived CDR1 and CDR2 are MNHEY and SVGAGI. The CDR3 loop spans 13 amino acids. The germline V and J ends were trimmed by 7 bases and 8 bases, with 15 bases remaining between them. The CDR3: CASMQGWVDEQFF. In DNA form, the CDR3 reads TGTGCCAGCATGCAGGGGTGGGTCGATGAGCAGTTCTTC.

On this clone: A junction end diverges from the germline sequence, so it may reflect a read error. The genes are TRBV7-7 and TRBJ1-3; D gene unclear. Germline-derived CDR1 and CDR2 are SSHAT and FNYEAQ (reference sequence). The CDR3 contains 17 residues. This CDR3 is CASSSSARANSGNTIYF. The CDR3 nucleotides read TGTGCTAGCAGCTCCAGTGCCCGGGCAAACTCTGGAAACACCATATATTTT.

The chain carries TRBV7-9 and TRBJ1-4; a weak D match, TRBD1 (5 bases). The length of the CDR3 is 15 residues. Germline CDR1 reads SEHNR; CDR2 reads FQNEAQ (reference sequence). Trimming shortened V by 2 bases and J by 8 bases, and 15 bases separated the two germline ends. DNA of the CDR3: TGTGCCAGCAGCTTATTGGGGCAGGGTGGCGAAAAACTGTTTTTT. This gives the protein CASSLLGQGGEKLFF.

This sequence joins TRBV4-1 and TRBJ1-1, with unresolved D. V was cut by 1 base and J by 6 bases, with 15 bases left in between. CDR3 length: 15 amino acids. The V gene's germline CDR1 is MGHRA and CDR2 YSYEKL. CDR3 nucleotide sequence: TGCGCCAGCAGCCAAGCTGGACCCTCTGACGCTGAAGCTTTCTTT. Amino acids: CASSQAGPSDAEAFF.

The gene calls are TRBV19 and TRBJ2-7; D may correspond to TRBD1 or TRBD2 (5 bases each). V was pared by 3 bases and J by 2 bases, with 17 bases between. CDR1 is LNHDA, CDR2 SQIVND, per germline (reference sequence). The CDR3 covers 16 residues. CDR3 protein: CASSIQGEWATYEQYF. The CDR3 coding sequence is TGTGCCAGTAGTATCCAAGGGGAGTGGGCTACCTACGAGCAGTACTTC.

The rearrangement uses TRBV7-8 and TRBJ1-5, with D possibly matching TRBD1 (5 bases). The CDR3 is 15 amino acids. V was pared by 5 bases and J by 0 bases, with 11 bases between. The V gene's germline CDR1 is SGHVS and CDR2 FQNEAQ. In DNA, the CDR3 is TGTGCCAGCAGCCCCGGACACCTTAGCAATCAGCCCCAGCATTTT. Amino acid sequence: CASSPGHLSNQPQHF.